This TCR beta chain came from a study of cytomegalovirus exposure and HLA in healthy donors. Study-level points and caveats: The authors reported that TCR beta sequences could predict HLA-A and HLA-B alleles. These predictions were accurate for most subjects in the first cohort.

The PCR contained 60 Vbeta and 13 Jbeta primers. Method: immunoSEQ multiplex PCR; TCRdb's copy keeps in-frame clones and lacks some. The data contain approximately 180,000 clones, over 70% of them singletons. After removal of 7 bases from V and 0 bases from J, the junction contained 4 bases not matched to a gene. Germline V gene data show CDR1 as LNHDA and CDR2 as SQIVND (reference sequence). The CDR3 is 16 residues long. With regard to this clone: No antigen is known for it.

This receptor was taken from an older woman in good health and CMV-seropositive. V usage is TRBV19 and J usage is TRBJ2-2; TRBD2 matches at 11 bases. Material for sequencing was PBMCs. The CDR3 DNA reads TGTGCCAGTAAGCCTAGCGGGAGGTCGAACACCGGGGAGCTGTTTTTT. This gives the protein CASKPSGRSNTGELFF.